The 15 T cell receptor beta chains reported below all come from one sample, sequenced in a study of T cell responses to AZD1222 COVID-19 vaccine. The protocol was immunoSEQ multiplex PCR, while the TCRdb copy is restricted to in-frame clones and leaves out a portion. The repertoire has 150,000 or so clones, 90% to 95% of them found once; the top ten carry under 1.5%. Sequenced material: peripheral blood, taken 28 days after the second AZD1222 dose. Every receptor here comes from an adult who received the AZD1222 COVID-19 vaccine.

The V and J genes are TRBV13 and TRBJ1-6, with D hard to call. Germline loops: CDR1 PRHDT, CDR2 FYEKMQ (reference sequence). The V gene lost 7 bases and the J gene lost 7 bases, with 14 bases spanning the gap. This CDR3 has 14 residues. CDR3 residues: CASIGRENNSPLHF. The CDR3, as DNA: TGTGCCAGCATAGGGCGGGAAAACAATTCACCCCTCCACTTT.

The V and J genes are TRBV3-1 (or the pseudogene TRBV3-2) and TRBJ2-2; D perhaps matches TRBD1 (5 bases). V was cut by 2 bases and J by 6 bases, with 10 bases left in between. CDR1 LGHDT and CDR2 YNNKEL come from the germline V gene (reference sequence). This CDR3 is built from 14 residues. CDR3 amino acids: CASSQFQGSGELFF. The CDR3 nucleotides are TGTGCCAGCAGCCAATTCCAGGGTTCCGGGGAGCTGTTTTTT.

The V call is TRBV3-1 (or the pseudogene TRBV3-2), the J call TRBJ2-1; D is undetermined. Germline lookup yields CDR1 LGHDT and CDR2 YNNKEL (reference sequence). Between the trimmed V and J ends, which lost 4 bases and 0 bases, there was a span of 10 bases. The CDR3 totals 15 residues. The CDR3 here is CASSPATRSYNEQFF. The CDR3 nucleotides read TGTGCCAGCAGCCCCGCTACCCGCTCCTACAATGAGCAGTTCTTC.

The chain combines TRBV7-6 with TRBJ1-1; possibly TRBD1 for D (5 bases). V lost 1 base to trimming and J lost 7 bases, with 16 bases between them. Germline CDR1 is SGHVS and CDR2 is FNYEAQ. The CDR3 runs to 15 residues. This CDR3 is CASSLGQGGEGEAFF. The CDR3 bases are TGTGCCAGCAGCTTAGGCCAGGGAGGGGAGGGTGAAGCTTTCTTT.

V gene TRBV28 combines with J gene TRBJ1-4; D ambiguous. Germline lookup yields CDR1 MDHEN and CDR2 SYDVKM. The length of the CDR3 is 15 residues. The V gene lost 6 bases and the J gene lost 3 bases, with 14 bases spanning the gap. The CDR3 DNA sequence: TGTGCCAGCAGGGACGGTTTTGCGGCTAATGAAAAACTGTTTTTT. Its protein product is CASRDGFAANEKLFF.

V is TRBV27 and J is TRBJ2-1; no clear D. Trimming removed 5 bases from V and 8 bases from J, with 22 bases in between. CDR3 length: 16 residues. Germline V CDR1 and CDR2: MNHEY, SMNVEV (reference sequence). CDR3 nucleotide sequence: TGTGCCAGCAGTCCCCGCGGCCCTTACATTGGGTATGAGCAGTTCTTC. Translated, it gives CASSPRGPYIGYEQFF.

This sequence joins TRBV2 and TRBJ1-5; no reliable D call. The germline V and J ends were trimmed by 1 base and 3 bases, with 10 bases remaining between them. The CDR3 is 15 amino acids. The germline gives CDR1 SNHLY, CDR2 FYNNEI. DNA for the CDR3: TGTGCCAGCAGTGAAGTCGGGCAGACCAATCAGCCCCAGCATTTT. Its protein is CASSEVGQTNQPQHF.

The J gene is TRBJ1-6, the V gene TRBV19, with 8 nucleotides matching TRBD1. Trimming removed 8 bases from V and 8 bases from J; junction bases left unmatched: 5. The CDR3 is 13 residues long. Looked up from germline, CDR1 is LNHDA and CDR2 is SQIVND (reference sequence). The CDR3 coding sequence is TGTGCCAGTTCAGGACAGGGCGATTCACCCCTCCACTTT. As protein: CASSGQGDSPLHF. Variable domain in full (rest from reference TRBV19 and TRBJ1-6): DGGITQSPKYLFRKEGQNVTLSCEQNLNHDAMYWYRQDPGQGLRLIYYSQIVNDFQKGDIAEGYSVSREKKESFPLTVTSAQKNPTAFYLCASSGQGDSPLHFGNGTRLTVT.

This chain connects TRBV7-9 to TRBJ1-2, with 7 bases matching TRBD1. Germline V lookup: CDR1 SEHNR, CDR2 FQNEAQ (reference sequence). This CDR3 is 15 amino acids long. V lost 2 bases, J lost 3 bases, and 6 bases stayed unmatched. The CDR3 DNA reads TGTGCCAGCAGCTTATCCCAGGGGGAGGACTATGGCTACACCTTC. It codes for CASSLSQGEDYGYTF.

Concerning this clone: At the DNA level, this CDR3 is encoded by other sequences in the same sample as well. V is TRBV3-1 (or the pseudogene TRBV3-2) and J is TRBJ1-1; no clear D gene. Germline V gene sequence: CDR1 LGHDT, CDR2 YNNKEL (reference sequence). This CDR3 comprises 12 residues. V lost 1 base, J lost 2 bases, and 2 bases lay in between. Written as DNA, the CDR3 is TGTGCCAGCAGCCAAGGCAACACTGAAGCTTTCTTT. Translated, it gives CASSQGNTEAFF.

The chain has TRBV4-3 and TRBJ1-1; D not resolved. The CDR3 covers 15 residues. Germline assignment: CDR1 LGHNA and CDR2 YSLEER. V lost 1 base to trimming and J lost 4 bases, with 13 bases between them. The DNA for the CDR3 is TGCGCCAGCAGCCAAGTCCCACAGCTGGGCACTGAAGCTTTCTTT. This codes for CASSQVPQLGTEAFF.

The chain employs TRBV27 and TRBJ2-6; D unclear. V was clipped by 3 bases and J by 0 bases, with 6 bases between them. The CDR3 spans 15 residues. The germline V gene encodes CDR1 MNHEY and CDR2 SMNVEV (reference sequence). The CDR3 nucleotides are TGTGCCAGCAGTTTTAGACCCTCTGGGGCCAACGTCCTGACTTTC. It is translated as CASSFRPSGANVLTF.

CDR3 sequence (DNA): TGTGCCAGCAGCTTCGGGGCCGGGGGTGCGGGGGAGCAGTACTTC. Translated, it gives CASSFGAGGAGEQYF. The chain uses TRBV7-9 and TRBJ2-7; a possible D gene is TRBD2 (6 bases). CDR3 size: 15 residues. V lost 3 bases, J lost 7 bases, and 19 bases lay in between. Germline V gene sequence: CDR1 SEHNR, CDR2 FQNEAQ (reference sequence).

The rearrangement uses TRBV28 and TRBJ2-7; weak D call: TRBD1 (5 bases). Trimming took 6 bases from V and 0 from J, leaving 12 bases between them. The CDR3 extends over 14 amino acids. Germline V gene data show CDR1 as MDHEN and CDR2 as SYDVKM. CDR3 bases: TGTGCCAGCAGGGGGCTCCTAAGCTCCTACGAGCAGTACTTC. Translated, it gives CASRGLLSSYEQYF.

This clone was seen only a few times. The chain combines TRBV7-2 with TRBJ1-1; 8 bases fit TRBD1. The CDR3 is made up of 14 amino acids. Germline values: CDR1 SGHTA, CDR2 FQGNSA. V was pared by 3 bases and J by 4 bases, with 4 bases of the junction left unmatched. The CDR3 DNA sequence: TGTGCCAGCAGCTTTTCAGGGGGCGGCACTGAAGCTTTCTTT. Translating it yields CASSFSGGGTEAFF.